The sample holds many counts of the clone carrying this TCR beta chain. This specimen comes from a study of T cells in Graves' hyperthyroidism and ophthalmopathy. The source material, RNA transcripts, was used to amplify TCR beta CDR3 regions. An initial round of RT-PCR targeting the TCR CDR3 relied on the HTBI primer set. A single record per CDR3 protein comes from TCRdb applying MiXCR to the multiplex PCR reads. The sample yields 560,000 or so distinct CDR3 sequences, 15% to 20% seen once. Orbital computed tomography and thyroid ultrasound, together with serum TRAb and thyroxine and clinical symptoms, were used for diagnoses. Trimming at V came to 2 bases and at J to 5 bases, leaving 8 bases not matched to a gene. Germline V gene data show CDR1 as MNHEY and CDR2 as SVGEGT. This CDR3 region has 18 residues.

The chain employs TRBV6-2 or TRBV6-3 and TRBJ2-2; 13 positions match TRBD2. The sample was blood. The sequence derives from a man aged 40-49 years with Graves' ophthalmopathy. This CDR3 is CASSYPGLAGVRTGELFF. DNA for the CDR3: TGTGCCAGCAGTTACCCCGGACTAGCGGGAGTTCGAACCGGGGAGCTGTTTTTT.